Following are 16 T cell receptor beta chains from one sample sequenced in a study of blood T cell repertoires in COVID-19. Assay used: immunoSEQ multiplex PCR; TCRdb lists only in-frame clones, some missing. The data show about 60,000 clones, approximately 80% seen once. Sequencing was performed on peripheral blood. The receptors derive from a man older than 75 with acute or convalescent COVID-19.

This sequence joins TRBV2 and TRBJ2-5, with TRBD1 as a possible D gene (6 bases). This CDR3 contains 13 residues. With 4 bases removed from V and 2 bases from J, the gap between germline ends came to 8 bases. Germline values: CDR1 SNHLY, CDR2 FYNNEI. CDR3 sequence: CASSGTAQETQYF. CDR3 DNA sequence: TGTGCCAGCAGTGGGACAGCACAAGAGACCCAGTACTTC.

The chain joins TRBV6-5 to TRBJ2-1; 7 nucleotides line up with TRBD1. Trimming removed 5 bases from V and 1 base from J; junction bases left unmatched: 5. Germline V gives CDR1 MNHEY, CDR2 SVGAGI. The CDR3 has 15 amino acids. CDR3 loop: CASSRNRGSYNEQFF. CDR3 sequence (DNA): TGTGCCAGCAGTAGAAACAGGGGATCCTACAATGAGCAGTTCTTC.

The chain links TRBV5-1 to TRBJ2-1, with D perhaps matching TRBD1 (6 bases). The germline V and J ends were trimmed by 0 bases and 12 bases, with 19 bases remaining between them. The CDR3 is 15 amino acids. Looked up from germline, CDR1 is SGHRS and CDR2 is YFSETQ. CDR3 in amino acids: CASSLGRGQPRGQFF. CDR3 in DNA: TGCGCCAGCAGCTTGGGGAGAGGACAGCCTAGGGGGCAGTTCTTC.

The rearrangement uses TRBV3-1 (or the pseudogene TRBV3-2) and TRBJ1-1; no clear D. Germline lookup yields CDR1 LGHDT and CDR2 YNNKEL (reference sequence). The CDR3 is 14 amino acids. Deletions cut 4 bases from V and 3 bases from J, with 12 bases between. The CDR3 DNA reads as TGTGCCAGCAGCCCCCTCGGGAGGGACACTGAAGCTTTCTTT. Translating gives CASSPLGRDTEAFF.

This clone appeared a few times. The V gene is TRBV11-2, the J gene TRBJ2-3; TRBD2 agrees at 8 bases. CDR1 is SGHAT and CDR2 is FQNNGV in the germline V gene. Unmatched junction bases numbered 3, after V lost 4 bases and J lost 0 bases. There are 15 residues in the CDR3. CDR3 sequence (DNA): TGTGCCAGCAGCTACACTAGCGGTAGCACAGATACGCAGTATTTT. As protein: CASSYTSGSTDTQYF.

The rearrangement uses TRBV1 and TRBJ2-3; the table's D call, TRBD2, has no DNA check behind it. TRBV1 is noted as a pseudogene. The length of the CDR3 is 17 residues. The CDR3 reads CTSSQRCRSGSTDTQYF. CDR3 bases: TGCACCAGCAGCCAAAGATGTAGGAGCGGAAGCACAGATACGCAGTATTTT.

This clone is a singleton in its sample. The chain has TRBV7-2 and TRBJ1-1, with 8 bases lining up with TRBD1. The CDR3 consists of 14 residues. Germline CDR1 SGHTA, CDR2 FQGNSA. Germline trimming cut 3 bases from V and 5 bases from J; bases unmatched to any gene: 5. CDR3 sequence reads: CASSFGQGETEAFF. The CDR3 DNA reads as TGTGCCAGCAGCTTCGGACAGGGAGAAACTGAAGCTTTCTTT. The whole variable domain, remainder taken from reference TRBV7-2 and TRBJ1-1, is GAGVSQSPSNKVTEKGKDVELRCDPISGHTALYWYRQSLGQGLEFLIYFQGNSAPDKSGLPSDRFSAERTGGSVSTLTIQRTQQEDSAVYLCASSFGQGETEAFFGQGTRLTVV.

This clone was picked up a small number of times. The chain carries TRBV4-1 and TRBJ1-1, with D possibly TRBD1 on 6 matching bases. Trimming took off 2 bases at V and 5 bases at J, with 15 bases between the two ends. The CDR3 has 15 residues. CDR1 is MGHRA, CDR2 YSYEKL, per germline. The CDR3: CASSQTDRSGTEAFF. The CDR3 DNA follows: TGCGCCAGCAGCCAAACCGACAGGTCGGGGACTGAAGCTTTCTTT.

The rearrangement uses TRBV7-2 and TRBJ1-5; 7 bases map to TRBD1. V lost 4 bases, J lost 4 bases, and 7 bases stayed unmatched. CDR1 is SGHTA, CDR2 FQGNSA, per germline. The CDR3 is made up of 15 amino acids. In DNA, the CDR3 is TGTGCCAGCAGCTCGGTGACAGGGTGGAATCAGCCCCAGCATTTT. The encoded protein is CASSSVTGWNQPQHF.

This clone was recorded once. The V call is TRBV29-1, the J call TRBJ2-7; a weak D match, TRBD2 (5 bases). Germline V gene sequence: CDR1 SQVTM, CDR2 ANQGSEA. The CDR3 runs 12 residues. The V and J ends lost 4 bases and 7 bases respectively, with 14 bases between them. The CDR3: CSVGVYTGEQYF. In DNA form, the CDR3 reads TGCAGCGTTGGGGTTTATACGGGGGAGCAGTACTTC.

The chain employs TRBV3-1 (or the pseudogene TRBV3-2) and TRBJ1-2; D uncertain. The CDR3 runs to 16 residues. Germline V gene sequence: CDR1 LGHDT, CDR2 YNNKEL (reference sequence). Trimming left V 1 base short and J 2 bases short, with 14 bases between. The CDR3 region has the DNA TGTGCCAGCAGCCAAGGGGCGGAGGAACCAAACTATGGCTACACCTTC. It is translated as CASSQGAEEPNYGYTF.

Only one count was recorded for this clone. The J gene is TRBJ2-4, the V gene TRBV2; TRBD1 aligns across 7 bases. Germline V gene lookup returns CDR1 SNHLY and CDR2 FYNNEI. J was trimmed by 1 base and V by 4 bases; bases with no gene match: 4. The CDR3 covers 15 residues. CDR3 DNA: TGTGCCAGCAGTGTTCCGGGACAGGCCAAAAACATTCAGTACTTC. It translates to CASSVPGQAKNIQYF.

The sample holds one count of this clone. The chain combines TRBV3-1 (or the pseudogene TRBV3-2) with TRBJ2-3; a possible D gene is TRBD2 (6 bases). The length of the CDR3 is 16 residues. Trimming pared 8 bases from V and 0 bases from J, leaving 18 bases between. The germline V gene has CDR1 LGHDT and CDR2 YNNKEL (reference sequence). CDR3 in amino acids: CASGGTRETSTDTQYF. The CDR3 nucleotides read TGTGCCAGCGGGGGGACTCGGGAAACTAGCACAGATACGCAGTATTTT.

This chain uses TRBV25-1 with TRBJ1-5; possibly TRBD1 for D (5 bases). This CDR3 spans 15 amino acids. Germline CDR1 and CDR2: MGHDK and SYGVNS. V was trimmed by 3 bases and J by 7 bases, leaving 16 bases between them. CDR3 coding DNA: TGTGCCAGCAGTGAGGCGCAGGATAGGGGCCAGCCCCAGCATTTT. Translation: CASSEAQDRGQPQHF. The variable domain in full, completed from reference TRBV25-1 and TRBJ1-5, reads EADIYQTPRYLVIGTGKKITLECSQTMGHDKMYWYQQDPGMELHLIHYSYGVNSTEKGDLSSESTVSRIRTEHFPLTLESARPSHTSQYLCASSEAQDRGQPQHFGDGTRLSIL.

V gene TRBV3-1 (or the pseudogene TRBV3-2) combines with J gene TRBJ2-2, with TRBD2 identical over 9 bases. Germline-derived CDR1 and CDR2 are LGHDT and YNNKEL (reference sequence). Trimming took 4 bases from V and 0 from J; bases not matched to a gene: 3. The CDR3 has 16 residues. The CDR3 DNA reads as TGTGCCAGCAGCCCGTTAGCGGGAGCGAACACCGGGGAGCTGTTTTTT. Translating gives CASSPLAGANTGELFF.

The V gene is TRBV7-6, the J gene TRBJ1-2; TRBD1 aligns across 9 bases. V trimming: 4 bases; J trimming: 7 bases; junction bases outside the gene matches: 7. Germline V gene sequence: CDR1 SGHVS, CDR2 FNYEAQ. The CDR3 spans 14 residues. DNA for the CDR3: TGTGCCAGCAGCTCCCGGACAGGGGAGACTGGCTACACCTTC. Translation gives CASSSRTGETGYTF. Supplemented by reference TRBV7-6 and TRBJ1-2, the full variable domain reads GAGVSQSPRYKVTKRGQDVALRCDPISGHVSLYWYRQALGQGPEFLTYFNYEAQQDKSGLPNDRFSAERPEGSISTLTIQRTEQRDSAMYRCASSSRTGETGYTFGSGTRLTVV.